Following are 14 T cell receptor beta chains from one sample sequenced in a study of Tregs in tolerant kidney transplant recipients. Clones were read by immunoSEQ multiplex PCR, and TCRdb kept only the in-frame ones, dropping some. This repertoire comprises 25,000 or so clones; its ten largest clones make up approximately 4.2%. Recipients received nonmyeloablative bone marrow transplants from related graft donors, with transient mixed chimerism. The sequences come from CD4+ T cells from blood (PBMCs), collected 6 months after the transplant. The receptors derive from a human patient who received a combined kidney and bone marrow transplant. T cells may partly derive from the graft donor.

A remark on this clone: The read comes to an end 3 residues before the CDR3 does, leaving the germline J gene to fill in the end. The chain is built from TRBV18 and TRBJ2-1; 11 bases fit TRBD1. CDR1 is KGHSH, CDR2 LQKENI, per germline. Trimming cost V 4 bases and J 6 bases; bases outside gene matches: 8. This CDR3 comprises 16 residues. CDR3 region: CASSLNPGQGGNEQFF. The CDR3 bases that were read are TGTGCCAGCTCACTAAACCCGGGACAGGGGGGCAATGAG.

For this clone: The sequence runs out 3 residues before the end of the CDR3; the remainder is reconstructed from the germline J gene. The rearrangement uses TRBV3-1 (or the pseudogene TRBV3-2) and TRBJ1-4; the match to TRBD1 covers 8 bases. V gave up 4 bases and J gave up 5 bases; unmatched junction bases: 0. This CDR3 spans 13 amino acids. The germline CDR1 and CDR2 sequences are LGHDT and YNNKEL (reference sequence). The sequenced CDR3 bases are TGTGCCAGCAGCCGACAGGGGAATGAAAAA. It codes for CASSRQGNEK. In full, the CDR3 is CASSRQGNEKLFF.

A remark on this clone: From the germline J gene comes the end of the CDR3, since the read stops 3 residues before it. The chain couples TRBV5-4 to TRBJ2-3; 7 bases fit TRBD1. This CDR3 is built from 15 residues. Germline CDR1 is SGHNT and CDR2 is YYREEE (reference sequence). The trim removed 2 bases at V and 0 bases at J, leaving 3 bases unmatched. CDR3 protein: CASSLGGASTDTQYF. Partial CDR3 DNA: TGTGCCAGCAGCTTAGGGGGCGCTAGCACAGATACG.

The part of the CDR3 DNA that was read is TGCGCCAGCAGCTCCGCAAGGCTAGCGGATTCGCCG. It codes for CASSSARLADSP. The entire CDR3 sequence reads CASSSARLADSPQYF. The chain combines TRBV5-1 with TRBJ2-3; TRBD2 aligns across 7 bases. From the germline J gene comes the end of the CDR3, since the read stops 3 residues before it. Germline V gene sequence: CDR1 SGHRS, CDR2 YFSETQ. The CDR3 contains 15 residues.

Concerning this clone itself: The DNA ends 3 residues before the CDR3 does, and the rest of the CDR3 is filled in from the germline J gene. This chain joins TRBV18 and TRBJ2-7, with 8 bases identical to TRBD1. CDR1 and CDR2 (germline): KGHSH, LQKENI. V lost 3 bases, J lost 2 bases, and 6 bases stayed unmatched. The CDR3 is 15 amino acids. The sequenced CDR3 bases are TGTGCCAGCTCACCGGGGACAGGCCTAGCCTACGAG. Translation gives CASSPGTGLAYE. The CDR3, in full, reads CASSPGTGLAYEQYF.

This clone shows up as medium-sized by frequency. With the read ending 3 residues before the CDR3 end, the germline J gene is used to fill in that end. The rearrangement joins TRBV2 to TRBJ2-7; 7 positions match TRBD1. Per germline, CDR1 SNHLY and CDR2 FYNNEI. CDR3 length equals 12 residues. The V gene end was trimmed by 6 bases and the J gene end by 3 bases; junction bases not matched to a gene: 2. This CDR3 reads CASRGQSYEQYF. The part of the CDR3 DNA that was read is TGTGCCAGCAGGGGACAGAGCTACGAG.

Concerning this clone: Read coverage stops 3 residues before the CDR3 terminus; the germline J gene supplies the remainder. The chain has TRBV5-1 and TRBJ1-6; 7 bases agree with TRBD1. This CDR3 spans 15 amino acids. Germline V gene data show CDR1 as SGHRS and CDR2 as YFSETQ. With 0 bases clipped from V and 8 bases from J, the junction kept 5 bases outside the gene matches. The covered CDR3 bases are TGCGCCAGCAGCTTGGAGTTCAGGGGGGATTCACCC. Encoded protein: CASSLEFRGDSP. The full-length CDR3 reads as CASSLEFRGDSPLHF.

Of note for this clone: The read finishes 3 residues shy of the CDR3 end, and the germline J gene is used to complete it. The chain is built from TRBV19 and TRBJ2-2; a weak D match, TRBD2 (5 bases). The CDR3 covers 13 residues. Germline lookup yields CDR1 LNHDA and CDR2 SQIVND (reference sequence). V gave up 6 bases and J gave up 0 bases, with 5 bases separating them. CDR3 DNA (partial): TGTGCCAGTAGGAGGGCGAACACCGGGGAG. It yields the protein CASRRANTGE. In full, the CDR3 is CASRRANTGELFF.

In regard to this clone: The read terminates 3 residues ahead of where the CDR3 ends, so the germline J gene completes it. The chain recombines TRBV5-5 with TRBJ1-2; 7 bases match TRBD1. Losses at the gene ends were 0 bases for V and 5 bases for J; bases not matched to a gene: 7. CDR3 length: 15 residues. Germline assignment: CDR1 SGHKS and CDR2 YYEKEE (reference sequence). The CDR3 is CASSLVPGTEYGYTF. CDR3 DNA (partial): TGTGCCAGCAGCTTGGTCCCCGGGACAGAGTATGGC.

About this clone itself: The read terminates 3 residues before the CDR3 end, so the remaining end is supplied by the germline J gene. This chain links TRBV29-1 with TRBJ1-3; D unclear. V lost 6 bases to trimming and J lost 0 bases, with 18 bases between them. The CDR3 length is 16 residues. Per germline, CDR1 SQVTM and CDR2 ANQGSEA. CDR3 in amino acids: CSVQKRGGSSGNTIYF. The part of the CDR3 DNA that was read is TGCAGCGTACAAAAGCGGGGTGGGAGCTCTGGAAACACC.

About this clone itself: The CDR3 end falls 3 residues outside the read, so it is completed with the germline J gene. The same CDR3 also results from other DNA sequences found in this sample. The chain employs TRBV30 and TRBJ1-1; D not certain. The CDR3 contains 17 residues. Per the germline V gene, CDR1 is GTSNPN and CDR2 is SVGIG (reference sequence). Trimming took off 0 bases at V and 4 bases at J, with 21 bases between the two ends. The CDR3 bases that were read are TGTGCCTGGAGTGTATTTTCAGGAAGGTGGTTGGGCACTGAA. Its protein is CAWSVFSGRWLGTE. In full, the CDR3 reads CAWSVFSGRWLGTEAFF.

For this clone: Read data end 3 residues before the CDR3 end; the end is taken from the germline J gene. The chain joins TRBV19 to TRBJ1-2; TRBD1 matches at 7 bases. The CDR3 sequence is 15 residues long. Germline V gives CDR1 LNHDA, CDR2 SQIVND (reference sequence). The trim removed 5 bases at V and 3 bases at J, leaving 9 bases unmatched. The CDR3 is CASSFGQANHYGYTF. The DNA read from the CDR3 is TGTGCCAGTAGTTTCGGACAGGCCAATCACTATGGC.

Concerning this clone: Mismatch with germline at one junction end may stem from a read error. The read finishes 3 residues shy of the CDR3 end, and the germline J gene is used to complete it. The genes are TRBV4-1 and TRBJ1-2; 7 nucleotides line up with TRBD1. The CDR3 is 15 residues long. From germline, CDR1 is MGHRA and CDR2 YSYEKL. The CDR3 sequence is CTSSQPRTGHYGYTF. CDR3 DNA (partial): TGCACCAGCAGCCAACCCCGGACAGGTCACTATGGC.

Concerning this clone itself: With the read ending 3 residues before the CDR3 end, the germline J gene is used to fill in that end. V gene TRBV7-6 combines with J gene TRBJ2-2; weak D call: TRBD2 (6 bases). Deletions cut 3 bases from V and 0 bases from J, with 11 bases between. This CDR3 comprises 16 residues. Germline CDR1 and CDR2: SGHVS and FNYEAQ. Partial CDR3 DNA: TGTGCCAGCAGCTTGAGGAGGGCCCCGAACACCGGGGAG. Amino acid sequence: CASSLRRAPNTGE. The full CDR3 protein reads CASSLRRAPNTGELFF.